What follows are 14 T cell receptor beta chains derived from one specimen sequenced in a study of cytomegalovirus exposure and HLA in healthy donors. Here immunoSEQ multiplex PCR was the method, and the copy in TCRdb shows in-frame clones only, minus some. The sample records under 75,000 clones, nearly 98% being singletons. Sequenced material: PBMCs. These receptors were taken from a woman younger than 35 in good health and CMV-seropositive.

This chain joins TRBV28 and TRBJ1-2, with 8 bases that match TRBD1. After removal of 3 bases from V and 14 bases from J, the junction contained 8 bases not matched to a gene. In germline, CDR1 is MDHEN, CDR2 SYDVKM. There are 12 residues in the CDR3. CDR3 sequence (DNA): TGTGCCAGCAGTTTCGGCAGGGGGCCAAGGACCTTC. Protein sequence: CASSFGRGPRTF.

The chain employs TRBV5-4 and TRBJ1-2, with D possibly TRBD1 on 6 matching bases. This CDR3 has 12 residues. Trimming shortened V by 3 bases and J by 6 bases, and 9 bases separated the two germline ends. Germline loops: CDR1 SGHNT, CDR2 YYREEE (reference sequence). CDR3 nucleotides: TGTGCCAGCAGCTCATACAGGGATGGCTACACCTTC. Its translation: CASSSYRDGYTF.

The genes are TRBV10-3 and TRBJ2-7; weak D call: TRBD2 (5 bases). The germline V and J ends were trimmed by 0 bases and 2 bases, with 14 bases remaining between them. The CDR3 runs to 16 residues. Looked up from germline, CDR1 is ENHRY and CDR2 is SYGVKD. CDR3 region: CAISESSLPGTYEQYF. CDR3 in DNA: TGTGCCATCAGTGAGTCTTCCCTCCCGGGAACCTACGAGCAGTACTTC.

The rearrangement links TRBV6-1 to TRBJ2-2; D might be TRBD2 (6 bases). V gave up 1 base and J gave up 2 bases, with 17 bases separating them. Germline V gene lookup returns CDR1 MNHNS and CDR2 SASEGT. The CDR3 loop spans 18 amino acids. The CDR3 DNA sequence: TGTGCCAGCAGTGAAGATGTGCGGGGACTGTTCAACACCGGGGAGCTGTTTTTT. Protein: CASSEDVRGLFNTGELFF.

This clone appeared once. V is TRBV10-1 and J is TRBJ2-5; 11 bases fit TRBD2. This CDR3 has 16 residues. The V gene end was trimmed by 3 bases and the J gene end by 5 bases; junction bases not matched to a gene: 8. The germline CDR1 and CDR2 sequences are WNHNN and SYGVQD (reference sequence). CDR3 nucleotides: TGCGCCAGCAGTGAACTAGCGGGAGAGGTGGGGGAGACCCAGTACTTC. Protein sequence: CASSELAGEVGETQYF.

Concerning this clone itself: Its ends do not fully match the called genes, so a read error is possible. V gene TRBV7-7 combines with J gene TRBJ2-3, with D unclear. This CDR3 is built from 15 residues. CDR1 is SSHAT, CDR2 FNYEAQ, per germline (reference sequence). The CDR3 nucleotides are TGTGCTAGCAGCTTAGTAAAAACTAGCACAGATACGCAGTATTTT. Its translation is CASSLVKTSTDTQYF.

This chain links TRBV2 with TRBJ2-7; no clear D. The CDR3 runs to 12 residues. Deletions cut 4 bases from V and 3 bases from J, with 7 bases between. Germline V lookup: CDR1 SNHLY, CDR2 FYNNEI. The CDR3: CASSGLGYEQYF. The CDR3 DNA is TGTGCCAGCAGTGGACTTGGCTACGAGCAGTACTTC.

The chain couples TRBV9 to TRBJ2-2; a weak D match, TRBD1 (6 bases). Germline CDR1 SGDLS, CDR2 YYNGEE. Trimming stripped 5 bases from V and 1 base from J, with 12 bases between. The CDR3 is made up of 15 amino acids. CDR3: CASRPWDMNTGELFF. CDR3 nucleotides: TGTGCCAGCAGACCTTGGGACATGAACACCGGGGAGCTGTTTTTT.

The rearrangement uses TRBV5-1 and TRBJ2-7; D is unclear. The germline CDR1 and CDR2 sequences are SGHRS and YFSETQ. The V and J ends lost 1 base and 0 bases respectively, with 8 bases between them. This CDR3 is built from 14 residues. This CDR3 is CASSLSPSSYEQYF. The DNA of the CDR3 is TGCGCCAGCAGCTTGAGTCCCAGCTCCTACGAGCAGTACTTC. The full variable domain, its missing parts supplied by reference TRBV5-1 and TRBJ2-7, is KAGVTQTPRYLIKTRGQQVTLSCSPISGHRSVSWYQQTPGQGLQFLFEYFSETQRNKGNFPGRFSGRQFSNSRSEMNVSTLELGDSALYLCASSLSPSSYEQYFGPGTRLTVT.

This sequence joins TRBV2 and TRBJ2-3, with 16 bases lining up with TRBD2. This CDR3 has 18 residues. Germline CDR1 and CDR2: SNHLY and FYNNEI. Trimming cost V 8 bases and J 3 bases; bases outside gene matches: 11. The CDR3 region has the DNA TGTGCCAGCTACGGGACTAGCGGGAGGGTCCTCGAAACAGATACGCAGTATTTT. Amino acids: CASYGTSGRVLETDTQYF.

The chain carries TRBV2 and TRBJ2-7; 9 bases line up with TRBD2. Germline V gene lookup returns CDR1 SNHLY and CDR2 FYNNEI. CDR3 size: 15 residues. Trimming cost V 5 bases and J 7 bases; bases outside gene matches: 12. CDR3 DNA sequence: TGTGCCAGCAGTCCCGTTATAGCGGGAGTGAGTGAGCAGTACTTC. Its translation: CASSPVIAGVSEQYF.

The genes are TRBV27 and TRBJ2-7, with a tentative D call TRBD2 (6 bases). The V end was cut by 2 bases, the J end by 1 base, with 12 bases between. The germline gives CDR1 MNHEY, CDR2 SMNVEV (reference sequence). There are 15 residues in the CDR3. The CDR3 sequence is CASSLQAGTSYEQYF. The CDR3 nucleotides are TGTGCCAGCAGTTTACAGGCCGGGACTTCCTACGAGCAGTACTTC.

The chain couples TRBV6-5 to TRBJ1-1, with D unclear. This CDR3 spans 16 amino acids. The germline gives CDR1 MNHEY, CDR2 SVGAGI. V lost 0 bases and J 5 bases, leaving 16 bases between the germline ends. CDR3 region: CASSYSNALGGTEAFF. For the CDR3, the DNA is TGTGCCAGCAGTTACTCGAACGCCCTCGGCGGGACTGAAGCTTTCTTT.

The DNA for the CDR3 is TGTGCCAGTAGTATCGAGGAGAGCTCCTACAATGAGCAGTTCTTC. As protein: CASSIEESSYNEQFF. The gene calls are TRBV19 and TRBJ2-1; no definite D call. Looked up from germline, CDR1 is LNHDA and CDR2 is SQIVND (reference sequence). V lost 3 bases and J lost 0, with 9 bases in between. This CDR3 comprises 15 residues. The whole variable domain, remainder taken from reference TRBV19 and TRBJ2-1, is DGGITQSPKYLFRKEGQNVTLSCEQNLNHDAMYWYRQDPGQGLRLIYYSQIVNDFQKGDIAEGYSVSREKKESFPLTVTSAQKNPTAFYLCASSIEESSYNEQFFGPGTRLTVL.